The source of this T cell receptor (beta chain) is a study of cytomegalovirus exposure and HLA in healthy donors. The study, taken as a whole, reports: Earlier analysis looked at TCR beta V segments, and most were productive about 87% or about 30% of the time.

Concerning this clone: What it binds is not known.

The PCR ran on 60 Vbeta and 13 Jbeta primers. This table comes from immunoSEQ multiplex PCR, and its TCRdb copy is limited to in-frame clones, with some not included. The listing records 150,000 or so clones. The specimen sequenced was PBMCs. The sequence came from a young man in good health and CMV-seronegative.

CDR3 DNA sequence: TGCGCCAGCAGCCAAGATACGGGGAGGGACGAGCAGTACTTC. It translates to CASSQDTGRDEQYF. This chain uses TRBV4-1 with TRBJ2-7; 7 bases map to TRBD2. The V and J ends lost 0 bases and 5 bases, in that order; junction bases with no gene match: 4. Germline V lookup: CDR1 MGHRA, CDR2 YSYEKL. This CDR3 contains 14 residues.